This paragraph covers one T cell receptor beta chain sequence. Its antigen is as yet unknown. V was shortened by 2 bases and J by 1 base, with 5 bases between the two germline ends. The CDR3 totals 13 residues. The germline V gene has CDR1 MNHEY and CDR2 SVGEGT. Negative isolation yielded the CD8+ and CD4+ T cells, while FACS enriched the TEMRA cells. When the RNA was reverse transcribed, random hexamers were used with an input of roughly 0.5 to 1 ug. The method of amplification for TCR beta CDR3 was immunoSEQ multiplex PCR, covering 54 Vbeta and 13 Jbeta. TCRdb reprocessed the immunoSEQ multiplex PCR reads via MiXCR and lists one record per CDR3 protein. The sample has around 140,000 distinct CDR3 sequences, around 75% seen once. This record belongs to a study of CD8 T cells in Susac syndrome. Study conclusions and caveats: The TCR sequencing and HLA analysis in the study involved a relatively small number of individuals, as the study acknowledged.

This receptor was obtained from a human donor with multiple sclerosis. Sequencing used CD8+ T cells from PBMCs. V and J are TRBV6-2 or TRBV6-3 and TRBJ1-1; D is unclear. For the CDR3, the DNA is TGTGCCAGCAGTTACCTTGGGAACACTGAAGCTTTCTTT. Residues: CASSYLGNTEAFF.